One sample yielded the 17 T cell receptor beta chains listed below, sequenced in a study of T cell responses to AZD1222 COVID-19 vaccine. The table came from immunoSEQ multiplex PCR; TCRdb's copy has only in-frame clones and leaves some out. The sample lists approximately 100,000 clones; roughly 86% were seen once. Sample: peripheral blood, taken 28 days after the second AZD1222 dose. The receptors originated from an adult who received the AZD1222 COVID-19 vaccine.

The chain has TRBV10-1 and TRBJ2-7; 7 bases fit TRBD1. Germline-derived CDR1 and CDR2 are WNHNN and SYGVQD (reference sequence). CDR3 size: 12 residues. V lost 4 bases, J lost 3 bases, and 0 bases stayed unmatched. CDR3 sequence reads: CASSGTGYEQYF. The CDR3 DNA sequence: TGCGCCAGCAGTGGGACAGGCTACGAGCAGTACTTC.

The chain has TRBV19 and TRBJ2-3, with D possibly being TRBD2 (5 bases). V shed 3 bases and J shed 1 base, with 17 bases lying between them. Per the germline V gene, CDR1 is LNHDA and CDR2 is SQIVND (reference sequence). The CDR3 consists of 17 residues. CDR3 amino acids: CASSMLATRLGTDTQYF. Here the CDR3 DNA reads TGTGCCAGTAGTATGTTAGCGACCCGTCTCGGCACAGATACGCAGTATTTT.

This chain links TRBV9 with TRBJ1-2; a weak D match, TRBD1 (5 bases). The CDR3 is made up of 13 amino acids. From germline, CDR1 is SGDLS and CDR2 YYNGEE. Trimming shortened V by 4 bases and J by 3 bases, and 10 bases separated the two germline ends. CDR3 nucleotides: TGTGCCAGCAGCTCAGGGTCCGACTATGGCTACACCTTC. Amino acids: CASSSGSDYGYTF.

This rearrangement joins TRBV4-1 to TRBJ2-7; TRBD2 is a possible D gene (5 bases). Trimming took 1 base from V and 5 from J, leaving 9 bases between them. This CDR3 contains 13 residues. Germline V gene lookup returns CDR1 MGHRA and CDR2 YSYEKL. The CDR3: CASSQVGSNEQYF. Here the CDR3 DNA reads TGCGCCAGCAGCCAAGTGGGGAGCAACGAGCAGTACTTC.

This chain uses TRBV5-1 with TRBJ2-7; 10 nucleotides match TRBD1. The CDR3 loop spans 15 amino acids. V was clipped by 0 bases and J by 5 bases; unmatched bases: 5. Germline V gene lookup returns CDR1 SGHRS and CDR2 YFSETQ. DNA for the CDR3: TGCGCCAGCAGCTTGGCCGGGACAGGGGTGGACGAGCAGTACTTC. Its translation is CASSLAGTGVDEQYF.

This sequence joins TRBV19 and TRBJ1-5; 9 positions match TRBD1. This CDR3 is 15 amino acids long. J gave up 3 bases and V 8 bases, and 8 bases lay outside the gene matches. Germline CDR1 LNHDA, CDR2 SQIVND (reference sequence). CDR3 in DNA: TGTGCCAGTGGTGCGGGACAGGGCCTCAATCAGCCCCAGCATTTT. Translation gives CASGAGQGLNQPQHF.

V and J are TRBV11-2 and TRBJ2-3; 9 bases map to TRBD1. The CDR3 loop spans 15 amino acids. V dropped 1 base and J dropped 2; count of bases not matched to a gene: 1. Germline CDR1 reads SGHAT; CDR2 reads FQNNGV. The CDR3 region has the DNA TGTGCCAGCAGCTTAGGGGACAGGGACACAGATACGCAGTATTTT. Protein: CASSLGDRDTDTQYF.

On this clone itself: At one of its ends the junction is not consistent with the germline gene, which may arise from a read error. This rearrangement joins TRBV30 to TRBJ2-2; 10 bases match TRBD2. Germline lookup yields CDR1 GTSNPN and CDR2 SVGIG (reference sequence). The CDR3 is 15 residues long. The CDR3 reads CAGQPGLANTGELFF. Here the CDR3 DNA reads TGTGCCGGACAGCCGGGACTAGCGAATACCGGGGAGCTGTTTTTT.

CDR3 protein: CASTPGSRGSETQYF. CDR3 DNA: TGCGCCAGCACTCCCGGTTCCAGGGGGAGTGAGACCCAGTACTTC. This chain connects TRBV5-1 to TRBJ2-5, with 7 bases that match TRBD1. Per the germline V gene, CDR1 is SGHRS and CDR2 is YFSETQ. The CDR3 is made up of 15 amino acids. V gave up 6 bases and J gave up 5 bases; unmatched junction bases: 13.

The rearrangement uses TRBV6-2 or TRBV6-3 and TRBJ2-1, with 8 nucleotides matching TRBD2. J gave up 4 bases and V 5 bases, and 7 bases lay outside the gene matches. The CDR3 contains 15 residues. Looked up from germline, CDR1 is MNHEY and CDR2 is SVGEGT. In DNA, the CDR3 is TGTGCCAGCAGTCCGCGGGGGGCGGCTTACAATGAGCAGTTCTTC. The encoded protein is CASSPRGAAYNEQFF.

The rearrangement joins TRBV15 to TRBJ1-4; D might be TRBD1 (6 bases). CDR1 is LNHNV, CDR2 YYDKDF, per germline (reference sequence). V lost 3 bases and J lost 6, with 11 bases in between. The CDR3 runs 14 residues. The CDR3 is CATSRSGGDEKLFF. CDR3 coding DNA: TGTGCCACCAGCAGGTCGGGGGGCGATGAAAAACTGTTTTTT.

The CDR3 DNA is TGTGCCAGCAGCTCTAGCGGGAGCTACAATGAGCAGTTCTTC. It encodes CASSSSGSYNEQFF. The chain couples TRBV7-9 to TRBJ2-1; 10 positions agree with TRBD2. The CDR3 consists of 14 residues. The germline V gene has CDR1 SEHNR and CDR2 FQNEAQ (reference sequence). V was pared by 4 bases and J by 3 bases, with 0 bases of the junction left unmatched.

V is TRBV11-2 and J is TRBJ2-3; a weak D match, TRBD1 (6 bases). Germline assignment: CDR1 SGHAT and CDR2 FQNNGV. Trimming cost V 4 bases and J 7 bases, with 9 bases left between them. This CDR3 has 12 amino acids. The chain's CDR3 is CASSSGQNTQYF. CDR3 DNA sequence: TGTGCCAGCAGCTCGGGACAAAATACGCAGTATTTT.

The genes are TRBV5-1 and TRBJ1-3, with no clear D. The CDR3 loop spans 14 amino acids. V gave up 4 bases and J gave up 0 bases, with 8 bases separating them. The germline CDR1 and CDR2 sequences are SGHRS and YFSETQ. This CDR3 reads CASSPIFSGNTIYF. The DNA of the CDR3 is TGCGCCAGCAGCCCAATCTTCTCTGGAAACACCATATATTTT.

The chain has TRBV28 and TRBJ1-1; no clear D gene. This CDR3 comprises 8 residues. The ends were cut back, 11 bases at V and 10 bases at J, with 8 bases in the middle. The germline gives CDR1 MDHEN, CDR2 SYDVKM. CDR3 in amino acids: CAAGRAFF. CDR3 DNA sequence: TGTGCCGCCGGACGAGCTTTCTTT.

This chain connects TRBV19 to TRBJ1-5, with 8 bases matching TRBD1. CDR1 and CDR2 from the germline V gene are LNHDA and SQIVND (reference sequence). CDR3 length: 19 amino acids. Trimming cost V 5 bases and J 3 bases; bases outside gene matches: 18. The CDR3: CASSQGGRGPGGYNQPQHF. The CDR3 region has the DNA TGTGCCAGTAGTCAAGGGGGCAGGGGGCCCGGGGGCTACAATCAGCCCCAGCATTTT.

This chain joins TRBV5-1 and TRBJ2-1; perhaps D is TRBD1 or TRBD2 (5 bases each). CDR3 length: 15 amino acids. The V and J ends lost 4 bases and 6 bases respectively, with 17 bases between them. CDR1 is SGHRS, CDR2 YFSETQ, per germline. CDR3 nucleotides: TGCGCCAGCAGCCCCGGGGCAGGGCGGGTCAATGAGCAGTTCTTC. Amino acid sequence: CASSPGAGRVNEQFF.